This T cell receptor beta chain emerged from a study of shared clonotypes between healthy human individuals. The method was immunoSEQ multiplex PCR; TCRdb's version includes in-frame clones alone and lacks a portion of them. The sample shows 2 million to 2.5 million clones, about 92% of them seen only once. CD45RO-negative CD8 cells positively selected for CCR7 made up the naive population, which excluded terminally differentiated effector memory CD45RA+ cells. Donors had no recently reported acute infections or vaccinations and were HIV-negative. In regard to this clone: The sample has other DNA sequences that encode this CDR3 too.

Trimming left V 0 bases short and J 4 bases short, with 10 bases between. CDR3 length equals 14 residues. CDR1 is SGDLS, CDR2 YYNGEE, per germline. This clonotype was obtained from a man aged 18-30 years in good health. Some clones in this sample may be carry-over from other donors' samples. The sample was naive CD8+ T cells from PBMCs. This chain links TRBV9 with TRBJ1-1; D is possibly TRBD1 (5 bases). CDR3 coding DNA: TGTGCCAGCAGCGTAGTGGGTGGGGGCACTGAAGCTTTCTTT. As protein: CASSVVGGGTEAFF.